Presented here are 7 T cell receptor beta chains from one specimen sequenced in a study of Graves' ophthalmopathy and Graves' hyperthyroidism. RNA served as the template for amplifying TCR beta CDR3 regions. First-round RT-PCR used HTBI primers; second-round multiplex PCR followed. TCRdb re-analysed the multiplex PCR reads in MiXCR, keeping a single row per CDR3 protein. The sample records about 740,000 distinct CDR3 sequences, roughly two fifths being singletons. The sequenced sample consisted of peripheral blood. These receptor sequences come from an adult man with Graves' ophthalmopathy.

This clonotype was detected a few times. This chain connects TRBV7-2 to TRBJ2-7; TRBD1 might be the D (6 bases). The germline V gene has CDR1 SGHTA and CDR2 FQGNSA. Trimming took 4 bases from V and 2 from J, leaving 12 bases between them. The CDR3 extends over 14 amino acids. In DNA, the CDR3 is TGTGCCAGCAGCTATCAGGGGCCCCCCTACGAGCAGTACTTC. Encoded protein: CASSYQGPPYEQYF.

This clonotype has ten or more counts. The chain links TRBV24-1 to TRBJ2-7; D unclear. Trimming cost V 6 bases and J 1 base, with 9 bases left between them. CDR3 length: 13 residues. Germline V gene data show CDR1 as KGHDR and CDR2 as SFDVKD. The CDR3 nucleotides are TGTGCCACCAGTCCCCAAGGATCCTACGAGCAGTACTTC. This translates into CATSPQGSYEQYF.

The chain employs TRBV2 and TRBJ1-6, with TRBD1 matching 11 bases. The CDR3 spans 15 residues. V lost 2 bases, J lost 10 bases, and 4 bases stayed unmatched. CDR1 SNHLY and CDR2 FYNNEI come from the germline V gene. In DNA, the CDR3 is TGTGCCAGCAGTGAACCCGGGACAGGGGGATCACCCCTCCACTTT. This codes for CASSEPGTGGSPLHF.

The chain has TRBV10-3 and TRBJ1-1; D call uncertain. Germline CDR1 reads ENHRY; CDR2 reads SYGVKD. This CDR3 is built from 14 residues. The V gene lost 6 bases and the J gene lost 10 bases, with 21 bases spanning the gap. The CDR3 nucleotides read TGTGCCATCAGCCCCGGACGGCAGAACGCTGGAGCTTTCTTT. This sequence encodes CAISPGRQNAGAFF.

This clonotype occurred many times. The chain is built from TRBV12-3 or TRBV12-4 and TRBJ2-5; no definite D call. This CDR3 spans 14 amino acids. The V end was cut by 5 bases, the J end by 5 bases, with 15 bases between. CDR3 in DNA: TGTGCCAGCAGTGGGCTGAAATCCCGGGAGACCCAGTACTTC. It encodes CASSGLKSRETQYF.

Of note for this clonotype: The germline gene is not matched at one end of the junction; a read error may be the cause. The rearrangement links TRBV10-3 to TRBJ1-2; 9 bases line up with TRBD1. Germline CDR1 ENHRY, CDR2 SYGVKD. This CDR3 spans 13 amino acids. The CDR3 here is CASSPTGGFGYTF. Here the CDR3 DNA reads TGTGCCAGCAGTCCTACAGGGGGCTTTGGCTACACCTTC.

The chain carries TRBV24-1 and TRBJ1-5; D is possibly TRBD1 (6 bases). Germline V gene data show CDR1 as KGHDR and CDR2 as SFDVKD. Trimming shortened V by 11 bases and J by 11 bases, and 21 bases separated the two germline ends. This CDR3 has 13 residues. CDR3 loop: CASSPQGPGAQHF. The CDR3 nucleotides are TGTGCCAGCAGCCCCCAGGGACCAGGGGCCCAGCATTTT.